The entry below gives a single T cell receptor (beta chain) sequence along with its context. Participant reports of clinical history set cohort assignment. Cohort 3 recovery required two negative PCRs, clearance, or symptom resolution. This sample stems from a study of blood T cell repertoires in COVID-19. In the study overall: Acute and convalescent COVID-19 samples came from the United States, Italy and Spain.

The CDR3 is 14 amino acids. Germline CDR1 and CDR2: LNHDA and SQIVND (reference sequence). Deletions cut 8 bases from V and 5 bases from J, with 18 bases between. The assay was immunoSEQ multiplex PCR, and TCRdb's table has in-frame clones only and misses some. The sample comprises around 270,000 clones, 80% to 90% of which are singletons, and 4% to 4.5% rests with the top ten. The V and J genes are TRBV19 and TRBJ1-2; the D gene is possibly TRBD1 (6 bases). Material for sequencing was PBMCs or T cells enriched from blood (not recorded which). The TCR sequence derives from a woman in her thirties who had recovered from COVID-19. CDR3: CASGRGGAPYGYTF. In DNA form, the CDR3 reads TGTGCCAGTGGAAGGGGGGGAGCCCCTTATGGCTACACCTTC.